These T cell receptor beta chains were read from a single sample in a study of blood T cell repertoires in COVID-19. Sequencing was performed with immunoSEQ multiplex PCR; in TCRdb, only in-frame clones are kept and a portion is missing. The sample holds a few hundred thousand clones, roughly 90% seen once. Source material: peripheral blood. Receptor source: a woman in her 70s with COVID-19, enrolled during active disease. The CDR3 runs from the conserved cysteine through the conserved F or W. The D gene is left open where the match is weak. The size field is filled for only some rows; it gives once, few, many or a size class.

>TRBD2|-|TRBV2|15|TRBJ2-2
CASRGLAGHTGELFF
TGTGCCAGCAGGGGACTAGCGGGGCACACCGGGGAGCTGTTTTTT
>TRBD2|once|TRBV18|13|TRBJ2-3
CASSPGLVDTQYF
TGTGCCAGCTCACCGGGACTAGTAGATACGCAGTATTTT
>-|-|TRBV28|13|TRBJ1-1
CASSPLQGSEAFF
TGTGCCAGCAGCCCGTTACAGGGATCTGAAGCTTTCTTT
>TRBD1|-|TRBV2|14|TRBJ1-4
CASSTGTGNEKLFF
TGTGCCAGCAGCACCGGGACAGGGAATGAAAAACTGTTTTTT
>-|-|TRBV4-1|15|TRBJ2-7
CASSPSGGRTYEQYF
TGCGCCAGCAGCCCTTCTGGGGGCCGAACCTACGAGCAGTACTTC
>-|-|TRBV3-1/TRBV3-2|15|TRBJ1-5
CASSQGANSNQPQHF
TGTGCCAGCAGCCAAGGGGCGAATAGCAATCAGCCCCAGCATTTT
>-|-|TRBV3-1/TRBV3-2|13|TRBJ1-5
CASSQVGNQPQHF
TGTGCCAGCAGCCAAGTAGGCAATCAGCCCCAGCATTTT
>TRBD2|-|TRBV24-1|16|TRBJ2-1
CATSDFGAGASNEQFF
TGTGCCACCAGTGATTTTGGAGCGGGGGCCTCCAATGAGCAGTTCTTC
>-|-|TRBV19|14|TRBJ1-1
CASKSQPGATEAFF
TGTGCCAGTAAATCCCAGCCAGGGGCCACTGAAGCTTTCTTT
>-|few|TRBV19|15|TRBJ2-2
CASSSGTANTGELFF
TGTGCCAGTAGTAGCGGGACAGCCAACACCGGGGAGCTGTTTTTT
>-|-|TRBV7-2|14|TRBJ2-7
CASSLGSSLGRQYF
TGTGCCAGCAGCTTAGGGAGTAGTCTTGGGAGGCAGTACTTC
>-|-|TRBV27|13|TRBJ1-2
CASRTAVGVGYTF
TGTGCCAGCCGCACGGCTGTAGGGGTTGGCTACACCTTC
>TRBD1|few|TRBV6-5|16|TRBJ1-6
CASSYSRTGDNSPLHF
TGTGCCAGCAGTTACTCTCGGACAGGCGATAATTCACCCCTCCACTTT
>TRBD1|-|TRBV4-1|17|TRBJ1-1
CASSQTPGTGASGEAFF
TGCGCCAGCAGCCAAACCCCCGGGACAGGGGCCAGTGGTGAAGCTTTCTTT
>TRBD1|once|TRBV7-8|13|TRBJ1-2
CASSRDRSYGYTF
TGTGCCAGCAGCCGGGACAGATCCTATGGCTACACCTTC
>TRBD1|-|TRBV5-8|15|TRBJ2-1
CASSQGQGVSDEQFF
TGTGCCAGCAGCCAGGGACAGGGGGTCTCTGATGAGCAGTTCTTC
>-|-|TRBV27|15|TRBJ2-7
CASSSTPRGFYEQYF
TGTGCCAGCAGTTCCACCCCCCGGGGGTTCTACGAGCAGTACTTC
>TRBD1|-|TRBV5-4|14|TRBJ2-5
CASSFRGNSETQYF
TGTGCCAGCAGCTTCAGGGGGAACTCAGAGACCCAGTACTTC
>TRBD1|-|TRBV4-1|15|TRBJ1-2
CASSQGQGALYGYTF
TGCGCCAGCAGCCAAGGACAGGGGGCTCTCTACGGCTACACCTTC
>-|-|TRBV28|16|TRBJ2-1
CASSLSFGGRYNEQFF
TGTGCCAGCAGTTTGTCCTTCGGGGGTAGGTACAATGAGCAGTTCTTC
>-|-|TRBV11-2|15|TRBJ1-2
CASSLVDSPNYGYTF
TGTGCCAGCAGCTTAGTAGACAGCCCTAACTATGGCTACACCTTC
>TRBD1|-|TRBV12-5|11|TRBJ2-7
CASGTAYEQYF
TGTGCTAGCGGGACAGCCTACGAGCAGTACTTC
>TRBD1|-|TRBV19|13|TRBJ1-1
CASSTGGGTEAFF
TGTGCCAGTAGTACAGGGGGTGGCACTGAAGCTTTCTTT
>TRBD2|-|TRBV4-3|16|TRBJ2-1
CASSQQLASVGNEQFF
TGCGCCAGCAGCCAACAACTAGCGTCGGTGGGCAATGAGCAGTTCTTC
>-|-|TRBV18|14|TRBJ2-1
CASSPPGVYNEQFF
TGTGCCAGCTCACCACCAGGGGTTTACAATGAGCAGTTCTTC
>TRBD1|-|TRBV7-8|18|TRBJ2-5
CASSLRTGGTFDIGTQYF
TGTGCCAGCAGCCTTCGGACAGGGGGGACATTTGATATTGGGACCCAGTACTTC
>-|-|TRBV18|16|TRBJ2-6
CASSPQGAAGANVLTF
TGTGCCAGCTCACCACAAGGGGCGGCTGGGGCCAACGTCCTGACTTTC
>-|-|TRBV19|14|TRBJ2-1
CASDWRDTYNEQFF
TGTGCCAGTGATTGGAGGGATACCTACAATGAGCAGTTCTTC
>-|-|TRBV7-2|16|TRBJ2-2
CASSLYQLSGTGELFF
TGTGCCAGCAGCTTATACCAACTGAGCGGCACCGGGGAGCTGTTTTTT
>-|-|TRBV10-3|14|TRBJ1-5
CAISEYEGDQPQHF
TGTGCCATCAGTGAGTATGAGGGGGATCAGCCCCAGCATTTT
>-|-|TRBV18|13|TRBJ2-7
CASSLYDYGEQYF
TGTGCCAGCTCACTTTACGACTACGGCGAGCAGTACTTC
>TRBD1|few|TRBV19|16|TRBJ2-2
CASGGQLRLNTGELFF
TGTGCCAGTGGGGGACAGTTACGGCTGAACACCGGGGAGCTGTTTTTT
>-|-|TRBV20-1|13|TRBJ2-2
CSASYTNTGELFF
TGCAGTGCTAGTTACACCAACACCGGGGAGCTGTTTTTT
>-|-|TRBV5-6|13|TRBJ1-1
CASIRGGGAEAFF
TGTGCCAGCATCCGGGGCGGGGGTGCTGAAGCTTTCTTT
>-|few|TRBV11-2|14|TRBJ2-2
CASSFTVNTGELFF
TGTGCCAGCAGCTTCACAGTTAACACCGGGGAGCTGTTTTTT
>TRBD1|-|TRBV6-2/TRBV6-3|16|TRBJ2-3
CASSPGGSLAKDTQYF
TGTGCCAGCAGTCCAGGGGGCTCCCTGGCCAAAGATACGCAGTATTTT
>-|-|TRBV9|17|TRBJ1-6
CASSAAAWGWEDSPLHF
TGTGCCAGCAGCGCCGCCGCGTGGGGATGGGAGGATTCACCCCTCCACTTT
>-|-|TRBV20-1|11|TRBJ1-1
CSARVRGEAFF
TGCAGTGCTAGAGTTCGCGGTGAAGCTTTCTTT
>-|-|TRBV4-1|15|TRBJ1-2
CASSQGQGSNYGYTF
TGCGCCAGCAGCCAAGGTCAGGGGTCTAACTATGGCTACACCTTC
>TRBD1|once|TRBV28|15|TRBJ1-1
CASSYGDRGHTEAFF
TGTGCCAGCAGTTATGGGGACAGGGGGCACACTGAAGCTTTCTTT
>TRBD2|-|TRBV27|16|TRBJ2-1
CATSGASGPTYNEQFF
TGTGCCACCTCTGGGGCTAGCGGACCAACCTACAATGAGCAGTTCTTC
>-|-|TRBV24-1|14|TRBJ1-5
CATANRNSNQPQHF
TGTGCCACCGCTAACAGAAATAGCAATCAGCCCCAGCATTTT
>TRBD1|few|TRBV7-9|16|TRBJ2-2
CASSLGQGSNTGELFF
TGTGCCAGCAGCCTCGGACAGGGGTCCAACACCGGGGAGCTGTTTTTT
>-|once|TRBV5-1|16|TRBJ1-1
CASSWNPGVGGAEAFF
TGCGCCAGCAGCTGGAACCCAGGCGTGGGAGGAGCTGAAGCTTTCTTT
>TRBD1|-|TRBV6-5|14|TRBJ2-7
CASMVTGGTYEQYF
TGTGCCAGCATGGTCACAGGGGGAACCTACGAGCAGTACTTC
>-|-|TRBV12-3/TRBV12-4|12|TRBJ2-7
CASRQGTHEQYF
TGTGCCAGCAGACAGGGTACCCACGAGCAGTACTTC
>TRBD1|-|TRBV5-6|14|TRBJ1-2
CASSSDTGDYGYTF
TGTGCCAGCAGCTCCGATACAGGGGATTATGGCTACACCTTC
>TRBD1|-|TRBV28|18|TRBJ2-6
CASKSRTGARSGANVLTF
TGTGCCAGCAAATCGAGGACAGGGGCGAGATCTGGGGCCAACGTCCTGACTTTC